Below, 11 T cell receptor beta chains from the same sample are listed, as sequenced in a study of regulatory T cells in long-lasting Graves disease. Both iRepertoire HTBI primers and Arm-PCR of CDR3 regions were used to build the TCR beta libraries. Each CDR3 protein gets one entry after TCRdb re-called the multiplex PCR reads with MiXCR. The table includes fewer than 550,000 distinct CDR3 sequences, around 16% detected once. This sample's time point: newly diagnosed GD, antithyroid drugs for less than 3 months. There was RNA extracted from PBMCs, and the TCR library was made from it. This sample was also put to use in a study of T cells in Graves' hyperthyroidism and ophthalmopathy.

The sequences come from peripheral blood mononuclear cells (PBMCs), collected at new diagnosis, from a patient treated with antithyroid drugs. These TCRs come from a middle-aged woman with Graves disease.

This chain connects TRBV5-1 to TRBJ1-1; TRBD1 might be the D (5 bases). V lost 5 bases and J lost 4, with 15 bases in between. Germline CDR1 and CDR2: SGHRS and YFSETQ. The CDR3 length is 14 residues. CDR3 sequence: CASRRDWERTEAFF. CDR3 DNA sequence: TGCGCCAGCAGAAGGGACTGGGAGCGCACTGAAGCTTTCTTT.

In this sample, this clonotype turned up many times. The J gene is TRBJ1-1, the V gene TRBV7-3; weak D call: TRBD1 (5 bases). Looked up from germline, CDR1 is SGHTA and CDR2 is FQGTGA. V was pared by 0 bases and J by 0 bases, with 11 bases between. The CDR3 contains 16 residues. In DNA form, the CDR3 reads TGTGCCAGCAGCTTAACAAGGGGAGGGTTGAACACTGAAGCTTTCTTT. The encoded protein is CASSLTRGGLNTEAFF.

This clonotype was detected ten times or more. This chain joins TRBV9 and TRBJ1-4, with 8 bases matching TRBD1. V gave up 0 bases and J gave up 2 bases; unmatched junction bases: 0. Germline loops: CDR1 SGDLS, CDR2 YYNGEE. The CDR3 totals 15 residues. The CDR3 reads CASSVGQGTNEKLFF. The CDR3 coding sequence is TGTGCCAGCAGCGTAGGACAGGGGACTAATGAAAAACTGTTTTTT.

The V gene is TRBV9, the J gene TRBJ2-1; D remains ambiguous. CDR3 length: 16 amino acids. Trimming took 0 bases from V and 3 from J, leaving 13 bases between them. Germline CDR1 and CDR2: SGDLS and YYNGEE. The CDR3 sequence: CASSVERLAVYNEQFF. The CDR3 coding sequence is TGTGCCAGCAGCGTAGAAAGGCTGGCAGTCTACAATGAGCAGTTCTTC.

This clonotype was detected ten times or more. V usage is TRBV7-2 and J usage is TRBJ2-1; 12 nucleotides agree with TRBD2. Unmatched junction bases numbered 12, after V lost 5 bases and J lost 7 bases. This CDR3 is 17 amino acids long. CDR1 and CDR2 from the germline V gene are SGHTA and FQGNSA. The CDR3 DNA sequence: TGTGCCAGCAGCGGCCCACCGGGACTAGCGGGTAAAAATGAGCAGTTCTTC. Amino acids: CASSGPPGLAGKNEQFF.

This clonotype was counted at least ten times. The J gene is TRBJ2-3, the V gene TRBV20-1; D assignment may be TRBD1 or TRBD2 (5 bases each). Germline lookup yields CDR1 DFQATT and CDR2 SNEGSKA (reference sequence). The CDR3 is made up of 16 amino acids. Trimming pared 3 bases from V and 6 bases from J, leaving 22 bases between. The CDR3 DNA reads as TGCAGTGCTAGTTTCGGGGCCCAGGTTTACATGGATACGCAGTATTTT. It is translated as CSASFGAQVYMDTQYF.

This clonotype was seen many times. This chain joins TRBV12-3 or TRBV12-4 and TRBJ2-3; TRBD2 aligns across 14 bases. This CDR3 is built from 16 residues. Germline trimming cut 6 bases from V and 2 bases from J; bases unmatched to any gene: 4. CDR3 amino acids: CASRQTSGGVTDTQYF. The CDR3 coding sequence is TGTGCCAGCAGACAGACTAGCGGGGGGGTCACAGATACGCAGTATTTT.

This clonotype was observed many times. This chain uses TRBV12-3 or TRBV12-4 with TRBJ1-5; TRBD1 agrees at 8 bases. The CDR3 has 13 residues. The V gene end was trimmed by 7 bases and the J gene end by 4 bases; junction bases not matched to a gene: 3. This chain's CDR3 is CASNTGGNQPQHF. In DNA, the CDR3 is TGTGCCAGCAATACAGGGGGAAATCAGCCCCAGCATTTT.

As regards this clonotype: A single base separates this from a much larger clone, so it may be a read error. The chain recombines TRBV7-9 with TRBJ1-1; tentative D call: TRBD1 (6 bases). CDR1 and CDR2 from the germline V gene are SEHNR and FQNEAQ (reference sequence). This CDR3 is 17 amino acids long. Trimming took off 4 bases at V and 4 bases at J, with 22 bases between the two ends. CDR3 sequence (DNA): TGTGCCAGCAGCTCCACTCGACAGGCGGTGGTGAGCACTGAAGCTTTCTTT. Protein product: CASSSTRQAVVSTEAFF.

CDR3 nucleotide sequence: TGCGCCAGCAGCCCTGGAGGGGGGGCGGAGACCCAGTACTTC. Amino acid sequence: CASSPGGGAETQYF. This sequence joins TRBV5-1 and TRBJ2-5; weak D call: TRBD2 (7 bases). The germline V and J ends were trimmed by 4 bases and 5 bases, with 15 bases remaining between them. This CDR3 comprises 14 residues. Germline lookup yields CDR1 SGHRS and CDR2 YFSETQ. The complete variable domain, with remaining parts taken from reference TRBV5-1 and TRBJ2-5, reads KAGVTQTPRYLIKTRGQQVTLSCSPISGHRSVSWYQQTPGQGLQFLFEYFSETQRNKGNFPGRFSGRQFSNSRSEMNVSTLELGDSALYLCASSPGGGAETQYFGPGTRLLVL.

There are many counts of this clonotype. For the CDR3, the DNA is TGTGCCAGCAGCGGACACGGGGTAGCGGGAGTCTCCTACAATGAGCAGTTCTTC. Its translation is CASSGHGVAGVSYNEQFF. V gene TRBV7-2 combines with J gene TRBJ2-1; 9 bases map to TRBD2. The CDR3 consists of 18 residues. CDR1 is SGHTA and CDR2 is FQGNSA in the germline V gene. V lost 5 bases, J lost 0 bases, and 11 bases stayed unmatched. The full variable domain, with the rest looked up from reference TRBV7-2 and TRBJ2-1, is GAGVSQSPSNKVTEKGKDVELRCDPISGHTALYWYRQSLGQGLEFLIYFQGNSAPDKSGLPSDRFSAERTGGSVSTLTIQRTQQEDSAVYLCASSGHGVAGVSYNEQFFGPGTRLTVL.